The present T cell receptor beta chain was sequenced within a study of blood T cell repertoires in COVID-19. Study at large: Acute and convalescent COVID-19 samples came from the United States, Italy and Spain. T cells, B-cell-depleted T cells, or PBMCs provided the cDNA or gDNA that served as material.

In the original analysis: Nucleated cell number was recorded as an estimate derived from reference gene primer amplification. The assay was immunoSEQ multiplex PCR, and TCRdb's table has in-frame clones only and misses some. V, J and clone size reflect that table, while D and trimming were determined from the DNA. The sample lists a few hundred thousand clones, around 90% occurring once. V dropped 2 bases and J dropped 6 bases, with 21 bases sitting between them. The germline V gene encodes CDR1 KGHDR and CDR2 SFDVKD. This CDR3 comprises 17 residues. This chain joins TRBV24-1 and TRBJ1-1, with D possibly TRBD1 on 6 matching bases. Sequencing input: peripheral blood. This clonotype originated in a man between 18 and 35 years old with active or convalescent COVID-19. The CDR3 loop is CATSDSGQPLVRPEAFF. The CDR3 DNA reads as TGTGCCACCAGTGATTCAGGACAGCCGCTGGTACGCCCTGAAGCTTTCTTT.